This TCR beta chain is from a study of early T cells in non-severe SARS-CoV-2 infection. Across the study: Unsorted whole-blood RNA was sequenced in bulk, leaving chains unpaired. Study conclusions and caveats: Sequences matched to VDJdb favored anti-spike CD8 responses, while private and CD4 specificities were missed.

Regarding this clonotype: The antigen is undetermined.

Unique molecular identifiers were affixed to single, distinct cDNA molecules. MiXCR, applied by TCRdb to the 5' RACE reads, yields one record per CDR3 protein. The sample lists under 85,000 distinct CDR3 sequences; roughly 11% were seen once. Germline V gene lookup returns CDR1 DFQATT and CDR2 SNEGSKA (reference sequence). V was pared by 5 bases and J by 2 bases, with 18 bases between. This CDR3 has 16 residues. V usage is TRBV20-1 and J usage is TRBJ1-4; possible D gene TRBD1, 5 bases. This receptor was obtained from an adult who was a healthcare worker with PCR-confirmed SARS-CoV-2 infection or an uninfected control (not recorded which). Sequenced here: whole blood, sampled at baseline. The CDR3 region has the DNA TGCAGTGCTCCCCCCCTGTCGGGGGTGACTAATGAAAAACTGTTTTTT. Translated, it gives CSAPPLSGVTNEKLFF.